This T cell receptor beta chain was obtained from a study of cytomegalovirus exposure and HLA in healthy donors. General observations from the study: Under in vitro conditions, a few CMV-associated chains were confirmed as specific for CMV antigens.

In the PCR, 60 Vbeta and 13 Jbeta primers were used. Some clones are missing from TCRdb's copy, which holds only in-frame ones; the method was immunoSEQ multiplex PCR. In the table there are approximately 200,000 clones, about 80% of which are singletons. As concerns this clone: What it binds is unknown.

With 4 bases removed from V and 6 bases from J, the gap between germline ends came to 13 bases. Germline CDR1 and CDR2: WNHNN and SYGVQD (reference sequence). The CDR3 extends over 13 amino acids. What was sequenced was PBMCs. V gene TRBV10-1 combines with J gene TRBJ2-7, with D possibly matching TRBD2 (6 bases). The TCR originated in a woman aged 25 to 45 in good health and CMV-seropositive. The CDR3 nucleotides read TGCGCCAGCAGTGCCCCCCTCGGGGGCGAGCAGTACTTC. This translates into CASSAPLGGEQYF.